This T cell receptor (beta chain) comes out of a study of regulatory T cells in long-lasting Graves disease. Overall study findings and caveats: The TCR repertoire of persistent Graves' patients was less diverse than that of newly diagnosed ones. Accuracy might have suffered from few samples. It was in persistent disease that TRBV28, TRBJ1-2 and TRBJ2-5 were favored.

The time point denotes: persistent/refractory GD, antithyroid drugs over 5 years with positive TRAb. Extracted PBMC RNA gave rise to the TCR library. American Thyroid Association guidelines defined how Graves' disease was diagnosed. Per germline, CDR1 MDHEN and CDR2 SYDVKM. Unmatched junction bases numbered 15, after V lost 6 bases and J lost 1 base. This CDR3 has 19 residues. This clonotype was picked up many times. The antigen remains undetermined. Researchers made TCR beta libraries by using iRepertoire HTBI primers and running Arm-PCR on CDR3 regions. TCRdb reanalysed the multiplex PCR reads using MiXCR and keeps one entry per CDR3 protein. The table lists approximately 400,000 distinct CDR3 sequences, approximately 23% of them singletons.

The starting material was peripheral blood mononuclear cells (PBMCs), obtained when the disease was refractory, from a patient treated with antithyroid drugs. The receptor's source is a middle-aged woman with Graves disease. V gene TRBV28 combines with J gene TRBJ2-4, with TRBD2 identical over 10 bases. As DNA, the CDR3 is TGTGCCAGCAGCAATCGACTAGCGGGTACGGGTAGGGCCAAAAACATTCAGTACTTC. This codes for CASSNRLAGTGRAKNIQYF.